The 27 T cell receptor beta chains given below trace back to one sample, sequenced in a study of shared clonotypes between healthy human individuals. Repertoires were generated with immunoSEQ multiplex PCR, while TCRdb's copy carries only in-frame clones and drops some. The sample shows hundreds of thousands of clones, about two thirds of them seen only once. Sequencing used memory CD4+ T cells sorted from blood. Subset meaning: CD45RA-negative fraction. The receptors were sampled from a woman in her twenties or thirties in good health.

V usage is TRBV4-1 and J usage is TRBJ1-3; no reliable D call. The germline V gene encodes CDR1 MGHRA and CDR2 YSYEKL. Deletions cut 4 bases from V and 3 bases from J, with 16 bases between. The CDR3 loop spans 16 amino acids. The CDR3 loop reads CASSPVGRGFGNTIYF. As DNA, the CDR3 is TGCGCCAGCAGCCCCGTTGGGCGGGGATTTGGAAACACCATATATTTT.

This rearrangement joins TRBV5-4 to TRBJ2-7; D ambiguous. The CDR3 loop spans 14 amino acids. Germline CDR1 is SGHNT and CDR2 is YYREEE (reference sequence). V lost 2 bases and J 2 bases, leaving 11 bases between the germline ends. The chain's CDR3 is CASSFETSTYEQYF. In DNA form, the CDR3 reads TGTGCCAGCAGCTTCGAGACAAGCACCTACGAGCAGTACTTC.

J is TRBJ2-7 and V is TRBV2; TRBD1 matches at 8 bases. J lost 2 bases, V lost 3 bases, and 6 bases had no gene match. The CDR3 length is 15 residues. CDR1 SNHLY and CDR2 FYNNEI come from the germline V gene. The CDR3 spells CASSDPYRGTYEQYF. In nucleotides, the CDR3 is TGTGCCAGCAGTGACCCATACAGGGGGACCTACGAGCAGTACTTC.

This chain connects TRBV10-3 to TRBJ1-1, with 8 nucleotides matching TRBD1. The germline V gene encodes CDR1 ENHRY and CDR2 SYGVKD. The CDR3 contains 14 residues. V lost 3 bases, J lost 5 bases, and 5 bases stayed unmatched. The CDR3 loop reads CAISDVTGVTEAFF. The CDR3 region has the DNA TGTGCCATCAGTGACGTGACAGGGGTTACTGAAGCTTTCTTT.

J is TRBJ2-5 and V is TRBV4-1; a weak D match, TRBD1 (6 bases). There are 15 residues in the CDR3. CDR1 is MGHRA, CDR2 YSYEKL, per germline. V was clipped by 1 base and J by 0 bases, with 9 bases between them. In DNA, the CDR3 is TGCGCCAGCAGCCAAGCGACAGGCTACCAAGAGACCCAGTACTTC. Translating gives CASSQATGYQETQYF.

The chain links TRBV11-2 to TRBJ2-1, with 9 bases matching TRBD2. V lost 2 bases, J lost 6 bases, and 5 bases stayed unmatched. The CDR3 is 15 residues long. Germline-derived CDR1 and CDR2 are SGHAT and FQNNGV. The CDR3 DNA sequence: TGTGCCAGCAGCTTAAGTGGCGGGAGGGCCAATGAGCAGTTCTTC. It yields the protein CASSLSGGRANEQFF. The complete variable domain, with remaining parts taken from reference TRBV11-2 and TRBJ2-1, reads EAGVAQSPRYKIIEKRQSVAFWCNPISGHATLYWYQQILGQGPKLLIQFQNNGVVDDSQLPKDRFSAERLKGVDSTLKIQPAKLEDSAVYLCASSLSGGRANEQFFGPGTRLTVL.

The chain links TRBV4-1 to TRBJ2-3; D is perhaps TRBD2 (6 bases). Trimming cost V 1 base and J 6 bases, with 14 bases left between them. This CDR3 has 15 amino acids. The germline gives CDR1 MGHRA, CDR2 YSYEKL. CDR3 in DNA: TGCGCCAGCAGCCAAGCCCCCCGGGCGGGGGATACGCAGTATTTT. Protein product: CASSQAPRAGDTQYF.

In its sample, this clone was seen many times. The rearrangement joins TRBV7-2 to TRBJ2-1, with D hard to call. The V gene lost 7 bases and the J gene lost 8 bases, with 15 bases spanning the gap. Germline V gene data show CDR1 as SGHTA and CDR2 as FQGNSA. The CDR3 sequence is 13 residues long. CDR3 region: CASTVYLSDEQFF. CDR3 nucleotide sequence: TGTGCCAGCACAGTCTACCTCTCGGATGAGCAGTTCTTC.

This clone came up once. This chain uses TRBV19 with TRBJ2-7; D is perhaps TRBD1 or TRBD2 (5 bases each). CDR1 and CDR2 from the germline V gene are LNHDA and SQIVND (reference sequence). V was trimmed by 4 bases and J by 7 bases, leaving 14 bases between them. The CDR3 sequence is 13 residues long. The CDR3 sequence is CASSSGGSGEQYF. CDR3 nucleotide sequence: TGTGCCAGTAGTAGTGGGGGATCGGGAGAGCAGTACTTC.

The count of this clone is one. The chain is built from TRBV7-2 and TRBJ1-3; D uncertain. The CDR3 has 14 residues. The V gene lost 5 bases and the J gene lost 0 bases, with 8 bases spanning the gap. Per germline, CDR1 SGHTA and CDR2 FQGNSA. The CDR3 loop reads CASSLSSSGNTIYF. The CDR3 DNA is TGTGCCAGCAGCCTCAGCAGCTCTGGAAACACCATATATTTT. The complete variable domain, with remaining parts taken from reference TRBV7-2 and TRBJ1-3, reads GAGVSQSPSNKVTEKGKDVELRCDPISGHTALYWYRQSLGQGLEFLIYFQGNSAPDKSGLPSDRFSAERTGGSVSTLTIQRTQQEDSAVYLCASSLSSSGNTIYFGEGSWLTVV.

The genes are TRBV19 and TRBJ1-5; unclear D gene. V lost 7 bases, J lost 7 bases, and 17 bases lay in between. Germline lookup yields CDR1 LNHDA and CDR2 SQIVND (reference sequence). The CDR3 loop spans 14 amino acids. CDR3 sequence (DNA): TGTGCCAGTAAACAAGTCGATAACGGGCAGCCCCAGCATTTT. Protein product: CASKQVDNGQPQHF.

The chain couples TRBV28 to TRBJ2-1; 8 nucleotides match TRBD2. CDR1 and CDR2 from the germline V gene are MDHEN and SYDVKM. The CDR3 sequence is 16 residues long. V lost 5 bases and J lost 4; bases outside the gene matches: 10. DNA of the CDR3: TGTGCCAGCAGTACTCCGCAAGCGGGAGCATACAATGAGCAGTTCTTC. This translates into CASSTPQAGAYNEQFF.

This clone came up a few times. The chain recombines TRBV29-1 with TRBJ1-1, with D possibly TRBD1 on 6 matching bases. Germline CDR1 and CDR2: SQVTM and ANQGSEA. V was cut by 4 bases and J by 9 bases, with 12 bases left in between. The CDR3 is 11 residues long. Written as DNA, the CDR3 is TGCAGCGTTGCCGGGGGCGGAAAAGCTTTCTTT. It codes for CSVAGGGKAFF.

The V gene is TRBV5-1, the J gene TRBJ2-7; 10 nucleotides match TRBD1. There are 14 residues in the CDR3. V was pared by 3 bases and J by 6 bases, with 6 bases of the junction left unmatched. Germline CDR1 reads SGHRS; CDR2 reads YFSETQ. CDR3 sequence reads: CASSSGQGPFEQYF. The CDR3 DNA sequence: TGCGCCAGCAGCTCGGGACAGGGGCCTTTCGAGCAGTACTTC.

This clone was found once. The V gene is TRBV2, the J gene TRBJ2-2; TRBD2 matches at 7 bases. The V segment lost 6 bases and the J segment 2 bases; nucleotides outside the gene matches: 6. Germline lookup yields CDR1 SNHLY and CDR2 FYNNEI. The CDR3 is 15 residues long. The DNA of the CDR3 is TGTGCCAGCAGACCCGGGACTACAAACACCGGGGAGCTGTTTTTT. It translates to CASRPGTTNTGELFF.

The CDR3 coding sequence is TGTGCCAGCAGCGTAGCGGTGAAAGCGGGAGGGTACAATGAGCAGTTCTTC. Translating gives CASSVAVKAGGYNEQFF. This sequence joins TRBV9 and TRBJ2-1; TRBD2 agrees at 10 bases. The CDR3 is made up of 17 amino acids. V was pared by 0 bases and J by 4 bases, with 7 bases of the junction left unmatched. Germline lookup yields CDR1 SGDLS and CDR2 YYNGEE.

CDR3 in amino acids: CASSLSGLREQYF. In nucleotides, the CDR3 is TGTGCCAGTAGTTTGAGCGGCTTACGGGAGCAGTACTTC. V is TRBV19 and J is TRBJ2-7; tentatively, D is TRBD2 (5 bases). V was trimmed by 5 bases and J by 7 bases, leaving 15 bases between them. Germline V CDR1 and CDR2: LNHDA, SQIVND (reference sequence). The CDR3 is made up of 13 amino acids.

At least ten counts were recorded for this clone. This chain connects TRBV6-5 to TRBJ2-7, with TRBD1 as a possible D gene (6 bases). CDR1 is MNHEY and CDR2 is SVGAGI in the germline V gene. Trimming pared 4 bases from V and 3 bases from J, leaving 16 bases between. The CDR3 consists of 15 residues. The CDR3 region is CASSLSGTTDYEQYF. The CDR3 bases are TGTGCCAGCAGTTTATCCGGGACAACAGACTACGAGCAGTACTTC.

This clone was recorded a few times. V is TRBV7-8 and J is TRBJ2-1; 16 bases fit TRBD2. This CDR3 is 16 amino acids long. CDR1 SGHVS and CDR2 FQNEAQ come from the germline V gene. The trim removed 4 bases at V and 10 bases at J, leaving 7 bases unmatched. This CDR3 reads CASSSGLAGGIGEQFF. DNA for the CDR3: TGTGCCAGCAGCTCGGGACTAGCGGGAGGGATTGGCGAGCAGTTCTTC.

This chain connects TRBV7-9 to TRBJ2-7; 8 positions match TRBD1. V shed 5 bases, J shed 2 bases, and the junction held 8 bases outside the gene matches. The CDR3 has 15 residues. Germline V gene data show CDR1 as SEHNR and CDR2 as FQNEAQ (reference sequence). CDR3 DNA: TGTGCCAGCAGCCCAGGACAGGGATCAGCCTACGAGCAGTACTTC. Protein sequence: CASSPGQGSAYEQYF.

This rearrangement joins TRBV5-3 to TRBJ1-2, with a weak D call TRBD1 (6 bases). TRBV5-3 is given ORF status, its function remaining uncertain. Between the trimmed V and J ends, which lost 3 bases and 4 bases, there was a span of 10 bases. The CDR3 length is 13 residues. The CDR3 here is CARSCRDIYGYTF. CDR3 in DNA: TGTGCCAGAAGCTGCCGGGACATCTATGGCTACACCTTC.

The V and J genes are TRBV5-1 and TRBJ2-1, with TRBD1 as a possible D gene (6 bases). Germline lookup yields CDR1 SGHRS and CDR2 YFSETQ. V dropped 1 base and J dropped 4 bases, with 21 bases sitting between them. There are 18 residues in the CDR3. CDR3 in amino acids: CASSLFPGHQRGYNEQFF. CDR3 DNA: TGCGCCAGCAGCTTGTTCCCGGGACACCAACGGGGTTACAATGAGCAGTTCTTC.

The chain has TRBV19 and TRBJ2-5; a weak D match, TRBD1 (5 bases). The DNA end lines up better with TRBJ2-7; the J call may be wrong. Germline CDR1 and CDR2: LNHDA and SQIVND (reference sequence). CDR3 size: 14 residues. DNA of the CDR3: TGTGCCAGTAGTGAGTCGTGGCAGGGTACCGAGCAGTACTTC. It is translated as CASSESWQGTEQYF.

Ten or more counts support this clone. Other DNA sequences in this sample translate to the same CDR3. The rearrangement links TRBV14 to TRBJ2-3; no clear D gene. V lost 4 bases and J lost 2, with 10 bases in between. The V gene's germline CDR1 is SGHDN and CDR2 FVKESK. The CDR3 consists of 14 residues. The CDR3 protein is CASSPSRSTDTQYF. CDR3 coding DNA: TGTGCCAGCAGCCCTTCCCGTTCCACAGATACGCAGTATTTT.

The chain carries TRBV19 and TRBJ1-5, with D hard to call. Trimming removed 0 bases from V and 9 bases from J, with 6 bases in between. Looked up from germline, CDR1 is LNHDA and CDR2 is SQIVND (reference sequence). The CDR3 consists of 12 residues. CDR3 loop: CASSIDFRPQHF. The CDR3 coding sequence is TGTGCCAGTAGTATAGATTTCCGGCCCCAGCATTTT.

V gene TRBV11-2 combines with J gene TRBJ2-5; weak D call: TRBD2 (5 bases). V dropped 1 base and J dropped 9 bases, with 15 bases sitting between them. The CDR3 runs to 14 residues. Germline-derived CDR1 and CDR2 are SGHAT and FQNNGV. Written as DNA, the CDR3 is TGTGCCAGCAGCTTAGGGCAGGATGCGGGTTCCCAGTACTTC. It specifies CASSLGQDAGSQYF.

The V call is TRBV18, the J call TRBJ2-1; D gene unclear. This CDR3 region has 12 residues. The germline CDR1 and CDR2 sequences are KGHSH and LQKENI. The V gene lost 2 bases and the J gene lost 8 bases, with 7 bases spanning the gap. Here the CDR3 DNA reads TGTGCCAGCTCACCAGCCGAGCATGAGCAGTTCTTC. Its translation: CASSPAEHEQFF.